This T cell receptor (beta chain) was recovered during a study of T cells in Graves' hyperthyroidism and ophthalmopathy. Study-wide findings and caveats: Among clonotypes expanded in thyroid above 0.001, most were also found in blood.

Exclusions: uncontrolled infection, other autoimmune disease, pregnancy, lactation. This clonotype was picked up many times. Its antigen remains unknown. The CDR3 runs to 16 residues. Trimming cost V 5 bases and J 1 base, with 16 bases left between them. CDR1 and CDR2 (germline): SGHTA, FQGTGA. There were TCR beta CDR3 regions amplified from RNA transcripts. A first-round RT-PCR of the TCR CDR3 used the HTBI primer set. TCRdb re-called the multiplex PCR reads with MiXCR, one entry per CDR3 protein. Among roughly 380,000 distinct CDR3 sequences listed, roughly 14% were seen once. The sequence was obtained from a man aged 25-45 years with Graves' hyperthyroidism that later progressed to Graves' ophthalmopathy. This chain links TRBV7-3 with TRBJ2-3, with D possibly TRBD1 on 6 matching bases. The sequenced sample consisted of blood. CDR3 sequence reads: CASSPPQGICTDTQYF. For the CDR3, the DNA is TGTGCCAGCAGCCCTCCACAGGGTATTTGCACAGATACGCAGTATTTT.